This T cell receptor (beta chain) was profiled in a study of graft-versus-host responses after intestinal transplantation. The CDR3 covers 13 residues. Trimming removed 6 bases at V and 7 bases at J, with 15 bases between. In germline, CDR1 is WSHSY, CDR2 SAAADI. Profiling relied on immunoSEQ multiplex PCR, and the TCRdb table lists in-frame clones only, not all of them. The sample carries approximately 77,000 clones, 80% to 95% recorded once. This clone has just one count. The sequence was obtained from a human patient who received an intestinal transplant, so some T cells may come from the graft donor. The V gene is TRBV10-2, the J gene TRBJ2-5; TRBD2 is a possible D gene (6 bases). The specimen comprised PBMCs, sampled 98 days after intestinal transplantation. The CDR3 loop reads CASSEAQGGTQYF. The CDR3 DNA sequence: TGCGCCAGCAGCGAAGCCCAGGGAGGGACCCAGTACTTC.